Included here is one T cell receptor (beta chain) sequence, with context. This sample includes further DNA sequences coding for the same CDR3. The data stem from a study of beta chain features in type 1 diabetes. As for the study in general: The patients were much like the healthy donors in age, gender and cell yields.

The entirety of the isolated RNA underwent reverse transcription, so expressed TCRB transcripts were sequenced. Some 3.6 million reads was the average for naive, central memory and regulatory T cell samples. Generated by immunoSEQ multiplex PCR, the TCRdb table keeps only in-frame clones and is missing some. The sample shows roughly 370,000 clones, about 15% of them seen only once. The V and J ends lost 5 bases and 5 bases, in that order; junction bases with no gene match: 5. The CDR3 covers 14 residues. From germline, CDR1 is SQVTM and CDR2 ANQGSEA. CD45RO/CCR7/CD25/CD127/CD95/CD27 separated CD4+ naive, central memory, regulatory and stem cell-like memory cells by sorting.

The origin of this receptor is a man in his thirties or forties in good health. This chain connects TRBV29-1 to TRBJ2-2; 10 bases are shared with TRBD2. The sample consisted of naive CD4+ T cells from blood. This chain's CDR3 is CSVSSGSRTGELFF. Written as DNA, the CDR3 is TGCAGCGTTTCTAGCGGGAGCCGGACCGGGGAGCTGTTTTTT.